This TCR beta chain was observed in a study of cytomegalovirus exposure and HLA in healthy donors. Background on the study: Later analysis reported that the roughly 120 validation repertoires shared the platform of the approximately 670 first-cohort repertoires. Findings and limits, study-wide: The listing of roughly 160 TCR beta chains classed them as cytomegalovirus-associated.

Comment on this clone: Its antigen is still unknown.

The assay was immunoSEQ multiplex PCR, and TCRdb's table has in-frame clones only and misses some. The repertoire consists of about 180,000 clones, with 85% occurring once and the leading ten covering about a sixth. The sample consisted of PBMCs. This TCR was recovered from a man between 18 and 35 years old in good health and CMV-seropositive.

CDR3 loop: CASSLQNSGNTIYF. CDR3 in DNA: TGTGCCAGCAGCTTGCAGAACTCTGGAAACACCATATATTTT. This chain joins TRBV7-8 and TRBJ1-3; D unresolved. V was cut by 3 bases and J by 0 bases, with 6 bases left in between. CDR3 length: 14 amino acids. Per the germline V gene, CDR1 is SGHVS and CDR2 is FQNEAQ.